This T cell receptor (beta chain) was sequenced in a study of graft-versus-host responses after intestinal transplantation. Study-wide points: Early after transplant, HvG clones declined as circulating GvH clones peaked. The recipient marrow held GvH clones, and some of them showed up first in ileum or blood.

CDR3 length equals 15 residues. This table comes from immunoSEQ multiplex PCR, and its TCRdb copy is limited to in-frame clones, with some not included. Among approximately 82,000 clones listed, 91% were seen once. With respect to this clone: Its specificity is unknown.

The origin of this receptor is a human donor who received an intestinal transplant. The V and J genes are TRBV21-1 and TRBJ2-1; the tabulated D call, TRBD1, remains unverified against the DNA. TRBV21-1 is a pseudogene. The specimen comprised unstimulated CD4+ T cells sorted from spleen or lymph node cells, sampled before intestinal transplant. The CDR3 spells CASSNYTSSYNEQFF. The CDR3 DNA follows: TGTGCCAGCAGCAATTACACCTCCTCGTACAATGAGCAGTTCTTC.